The 25 T cell receptor beta chains listed next were all sequenced from one sample in a study of graft-versus-host responses after intestinal transplantation. No antigen has been assigned to these receptors. This table comes from immunoSEQ multiplex PCR, and its TCRdb copy is limited to in-frame clones, with some not included. The sample holds tens of thousands of clones; approximately 94% are singletons and the top ten take 2% to 2.5%. Sequencing used unstimulated CD8+ T cells sorted from spleen or lymph node cells, obtained before intestinal transplant. The receptors derive from a human donor who received an intestinal transplant.

This clone was detected once. This chain links TRBV9 with TRBJ1-6, with no clear D. V lost 4 bases and J lost 7, with 12 bases in between. The CDR3 is 14 residues long. Germline V gene lookup returns CDR1 SGDLS and CDR2 YYNGEE. CDR3 loop: CASSRTGENSPLHF. CDR3 nucleotides: TGTGCCAGCAGCAGAACCGGGGAGAATTCACCCCTCCACTTT.

The gene calls are TRBV10-1 and TRBJ1-1; D is undetermined. V was cut by 6 bases and J by 1 base, with 9 bases left in between. The CDR3 totals 13 residues. Germline CDR1 and CDR2: WNHNN and SYGVQD (reference sequence). Here the CDR3 reads CASRLTENTEAFF. DNA for the CDR3: TGCGCCAGCAGACTCACAGAGAACACTGAAGCTTTCTTT.

The chain carries TRBV9 and TRBJ1-2, with unresolved D. Deletions cut 6 bases from V and 4 bases from J, with 10 bases between. CDR1 SGDLS and CDR2 YYNGEE come from the germline V gene. The CDR3 length is 12 residues. CDR3 DNA: TGTGCCAGCACTTCCGCGGGCTATGGCTACACCTTC. Its translation: CASTSAGYGYTF.

The chain couples TRBV30 to TRBJ2-7, with D perhaps matching TRBD1 (5 bases). V was pared by 2 bases and J by 0 bases, with 11 bases between. The CDR3 is 14 residues long. Germline V lookup: CDR1 GTSNPN, CDR2 SVGIG (reference sequence). The CDR3, as DNA: TGTGCCTGGAGTTATTATGGGGCCTCCTACGAGCAGTACTTC. The encoded protein is CAWSYYGASYEQYF.

The V and J genes are TRBV4-3 and TRBJ1-2; tentative D call: TRBD1 (5 bases). CDR3 length equals 15 residues. Germline CDR1 reads LGHNA; CDR2 reads YSLEER. V gave up 1 base and J gave up 4 bases, with 13 bases separating them. DNA for the CDR3: TGCGCCAGCAGCCAAGGCAGGGTGTACGCCTATGGCTACACCTTC. Translation gives CASSQGRVYAYGYTF.

The chain is built from TRBV7-8 and TRBJ1-1; D is ambiguous. Germline CDR1 and CDR2: SGHVS and FQNEAQ. The CDR3 runs 12 residues. V lost 4 bases and J lost 1, with 4 bases in between. In DNA, the CDR3 is TGTGCCAGCAGCTATCAGAACACTGAAGCTTTCTTT. Translating it yields CASSYQNTEAFF.

The rearrangement joins TRBV29-1 to TRBJ2-1, with 13 bases lining up with TRBD2. The ends lost 6 bases at V and 0 bases at J; junction bases unmatched: 8. The CDR3 consists of 17 residues. Germline V gene data show CDR1 as SQVTM and CDR2 as ANQGSEA. CDR3 protein: CSVAGLAGVSSYNEQFF. CDR3 in DNA: TGCAGCGTAGCCGGACTAGCGGGGGTGAGCTCCTACAATGAGCAGTTCTTC.

The chain has TRBV27 and TRBJ1-2; possible D gene TRBD1, 5 bases. The V end was cut by 4 bases, the J end by 8 bases, with 14 bases between. In germline, CDR1 is MNHEY, CDR2 SMNVEV (reference sequence). This CDR3 region has 13 residues. Here the CDR3 reads CASSYSTAGGYTF. As DNA, the CDR3 is TGTGCCAGCAGTTATTCGACAGCGGGAGGCTACACCTTC.

The chain combines TRBV27 with TRBJ2-1; 9 nucleotides align to TRBD2. The CDR3 spans 15 residues. In germline, CDR1 is MNHEY, CDR2 SMNVEV (reference sequence). J lost 9 bases, V lost 2 bases, and 8 bases had no gene match. CDR3 nucleotide sequence: TGTGCCAGCAGTTTACGGGCGGGGGGGCCGGGTGAGCAGTTCTTC. This translates into CASSLRAGGPGEQFF.

J is TRBJ2-4 and V is TRBV4-3; possibly TRBD2 for D (6 bases). Germline V gives CDR1 LGHNA, CDR2 YSLEER. The CDR3 has 17 amino acids. The ends were cut back, 0 bases at V and 0 bases at J, with 12 bases in the middle. CDR3 in DNA: TGCGCCAGCAGCCAAGACCCCCCGGGACTAGCCAAAAACATTCAGTACTTC. This encodes CASSQDPPGLAKNIQYF.

The V and J genes are TRBV9 and TRBJ2-3; TRBD1 might be the D (6 bases). The V end lost 0 bases, the J end lost 0 bases, and 20 bases lay between the germline ends. The CDR3 covers 19 residues. Germline V CDR1 and CDR2: SGDLS, YYNGEE. The CDR3 loop reads CASSVDKKTGSSSTDTQYF. Here the CDR3 DNA reads TGTGCCAGCAGCGTAGATAAGAAAACAGGGTCCTCTAGCACAGATACGCAGTATTTT.

This chain links TRBV6-5 with TRBJ2-7, with TRBD1 matching 7 bases. This CDR3 region has 13 residues. Germline CDR1 reads MNHEY; CDR2 reads SVGAGI. With V trimmed by 6 bases and J by 2 bases, 4 bases remained unmatched. DNA of the CDR3: TGTGCCAGCAGACCCCAGGGGGCCTACGAGCAGTACTTC. Translated: CASRPQGAYEQYF.

This chain uses TRBV27 with TRBJ1-2; unclear D gene. Per the germline V gene, CDR1 is MNHEY and CDR2 is SMNVEV (reference sequence). The V end was cut by 5 bases, the J end by 7 bases, with 8 bases between. The CDR3 spans 11 residues. In DNA form, the CDR3 reads TGTGCCAGCAGTGGGCCTGGTGGCTACACCTTC. It specifies CASSGPGGYTF.

The gene calls are TRBV19 and TRBJ2-3; TRBD1 might be the D (6 bases). CDR1 and CDR2 (germline): LNHDA, SQIVND (reference sequence). V gave up 5 bases and J gave up 0 bases, with 18 bases separating them. The CDR3 has 17 residues. The CDR3 nucleotides read TGTGCCAGTAGTTCCATTCAGGGGCTACCTAGCACAGATACGCAGTATTTT. It translates to CASSSIQGLPSTDTQYF. Using reference TRBV19 and TRBJ2-3 for the parts outside the CDR3, the full variable domain is DGGITQSPKYLFRKEGQNVTLSCEQNLNHDAMYWYRQDPGQGLRLIYYSQIVNDFQKGDIAEGYSVSREKKESFPLTVTSAQKNPTAFYLCASSSIQGLPSTDTQYFGPGTRLTVL.

The genes are TRBV27 and TRBJ1-5, with TRBD1 as a possible D gene (6 bases). Trimming left V 4 bases short and J 6 bases short, with 13 bases between. This CDR3 is built from 14 residues. CDR1 is MNHEY, CDR2 SMNVEV, per germline (reference sequence). CDR3 protein: CASSSYRASQPQHF. CDR3 nucleotide sequence: TGTGCCAGCAGTTCTTACAGGGCGAGTCAGCCCCAGCATTTT.

The chain recombines TRBV27 with TRBJ1-5; 7 bases are shared with TRBD1. V trimming: 2 bases; J trimming: 6 bases; junction bases outside the gene matches: 4. The CDR3 contains 14 residues. The germline V gene encodes CDR1 MNHEY and CDR2 SMNVEV (reference sequence). The CDR3 DNA reads TGTGCCAGCAGTTTAAAGACAGGGAGTCAGCCCCAGCATTTT. It yields the protein CASSLKTGSQPQHF.

The J gene is TRBJ1-6, the V gene TRBV19; D gene unclear. Germline V gene data show CDR1 as LNHDA and CDR2 as SQIVND (reference sequence). V was clipped by 3 bases and J by 5 bases, with 17 bases between them. The CDR3 has 17 residues. The CDR3 sequence: CASSMRASVTHNSPLHF. In DNA, the CDR3 is TGTGCCAGTAGTATGAGGGCTTCGGTTACTCATAATTCACCCCTCCACTTT.

V usage is TRBV5-5 and J usage is TRBJ2-5; 9 bases match TRBD2. Germline trimming cut 4 bases from V and 5 bases from J; bases unmatched to any gene: 18. Germline values: CDR1 SGHKS, CDR2 YYEKEE (reference sequence). This CDR3 is built from 18 residues. CDR3 residues: CASSLLPEGRGGQETQYF. The CDR3 DNA sequence: TGTGCCAGCAGCCTACTCCCTGAGGGGCGGGGGGGCCAGGAGACCCAGTACTTC.

The chain carries TRBV19 and TRBJ2-2; D gene unclear. The CDR3 consists of 11 residues. CDR1 is LNHDA and CDR2 is SQIVND in the germline V gene (reference sequence). Trimming left V 4 bases short and J 8 bases short, with 5 bases between. CDR3 sequence (DNA): TGTGCCAGTAGTACCGGGGGGGAGCTGTTTTTT. Protein: CASSTGGELFF.

The rearrangement joins TRBV7-6 to TRBJ1-2; possible D gene TRBD1, 5 bases. Germline CDR1 and CDR2: SGHVS and FNYEAQ. The CDR3 length is 13 residues. V shed 0 bases and J shed 6 bases, with 8 bases lying between them. CDR3 sequence: CASSLAPGDGYTF. CDR3 sequence (DNA): TGTGCCAGCAGCTTAGCGCCGGGGGATGGCTACACCTTC. The full variable domain, its missing parts supplied by reference TRBV7-6 and TRBJ1-2, is GAGVSQSPRYKVTKRGQDVALRCDPISGHVSLYWYRQALGQGPEFLTYFNYEAQQDKSGLPNDRFSAERPEGSISTLTIQRTEQRDSAMYRCASSLAPGDGYTFGSGTRLTVV.

On this clone itself: The same CDR3 can be traced to other DNA sequences in this sample. The chain is built from TRBV27 and TRBJ2-7; 10 positions agree with TRBD1. V shed 8 bases, J shed 3 bases, and the junction held 7 bases outside the gene matches. The CDR3 runs 14 residues. Germline V gene lookup returns CDR1 MNHEY and CDR2 SMNVEV (reference sequence). CDR3 residues: CASSLRDRGYEQYF. CDR3 DNA sequence: TGTGCCAGCTCCCTCCGGGACAGGGGCTACGAGCAGTACTTC.

The chain recombines TRBV7-9 with TRBJ2-7, with D possibly matching TRBD1 (6 bases). Trimming left V 3 bases short and J 6 bases short, with 9 bases between. The CDR3 has 12 residues. The germline CDR1 and CDR2 sequences are SEHNR and FQNEAQ (reference sequence). The CDR3 nucleotides are TGTGCCAGCAGCTTGGGGGCGGCCGAGCAGTACTTC. Its protein product is CASSLGAAEQYF.

This sequence joins TRBV6-4 and TRBJ2-5, with 9 bases aligning to TRBD2. With V trimmed by 4 bases and J by 4 bases, 7 bases remained unmatched. This CDR3 spans 15 amino acids. Germline V lookup: CDR1 MRHNA, CDR2 SNTAGT. CDR3: CASSVGGGAGETQYF. The CDR3 coding sequence is TGTGCCAGCAGTGTCGGCGGGGGGGCCGGAGAGACCCAGTACTTC.

V usage is TRBV5-6 and J usage is TRBJ1-6; weak D call: TRBD1 (6 bases). Trimming pared 0 bases from V and 5 bases from J, leaving 12 bases between. In germline, CDR1 is SGHDT, CDR2 YYEEEE. The CDR3 contains 16 residues. CDR3 protein: CASSLDAGEHNSPLHF. The DNA for the CDR3 is TGTGCCAGCAGCTTGGACGCAGGGGAACATAATTCACCCCTCCACTTT.

This clone has just one count. DNA for the CDR3: TGCGCCAGCAGCCAAGTGGGACTAGCCTACGAGCAGTACTTC. Translated: CASSQVGLAYEQYF. V gene TRBV4-1 combines with J gene TRBJ2-7, with 8 bases identical to TRBD2. The CDR3 consists of 14 residues. The germline CDR1 and CDR2 sequences are MGHRA and YSYEKL. The J segment lost 2 bases and the V segment lost 1 base, leaving 1 base of the junction unmatched.